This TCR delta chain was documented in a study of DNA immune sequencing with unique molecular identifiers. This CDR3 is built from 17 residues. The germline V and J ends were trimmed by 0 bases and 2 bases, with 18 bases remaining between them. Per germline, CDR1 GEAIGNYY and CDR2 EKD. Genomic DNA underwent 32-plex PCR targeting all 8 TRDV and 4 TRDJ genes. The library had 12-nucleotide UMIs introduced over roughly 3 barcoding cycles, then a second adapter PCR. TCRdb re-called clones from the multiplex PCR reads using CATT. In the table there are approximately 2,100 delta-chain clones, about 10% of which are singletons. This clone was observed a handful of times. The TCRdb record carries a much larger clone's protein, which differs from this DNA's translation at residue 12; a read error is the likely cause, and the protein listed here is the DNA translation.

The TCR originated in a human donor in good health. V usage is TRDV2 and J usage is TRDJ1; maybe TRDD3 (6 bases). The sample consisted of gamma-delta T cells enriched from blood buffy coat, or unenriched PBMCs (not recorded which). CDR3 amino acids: CACDTVGGKGTTDKLIF. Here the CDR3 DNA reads TGTGCCTGTGACACCGTTGGGGGGAAAGGAACAACCGATAAACTCATCTTT.